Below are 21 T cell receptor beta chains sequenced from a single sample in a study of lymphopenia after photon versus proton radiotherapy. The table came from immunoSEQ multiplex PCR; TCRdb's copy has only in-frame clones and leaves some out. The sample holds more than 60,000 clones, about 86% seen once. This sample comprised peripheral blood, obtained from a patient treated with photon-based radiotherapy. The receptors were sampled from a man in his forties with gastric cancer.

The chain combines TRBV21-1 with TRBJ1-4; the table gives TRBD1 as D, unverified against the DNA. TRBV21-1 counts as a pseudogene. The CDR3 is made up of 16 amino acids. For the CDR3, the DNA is TGTGCCAGCGGCAGACAGGGGAAGGGAAGGAATGAAAAACTGTTTTTT. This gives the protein CASGRQGKGRNEKLFF.

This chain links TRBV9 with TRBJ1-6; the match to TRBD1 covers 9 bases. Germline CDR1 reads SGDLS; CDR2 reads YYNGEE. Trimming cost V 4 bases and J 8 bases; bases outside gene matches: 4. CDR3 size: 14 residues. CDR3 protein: CASSSRTGDSPLHF. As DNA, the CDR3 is TGTGCCAGCAGCTCTCGGACAGGGGATTCACCCCTCCACTTT.

The DNA of the CDR3 is TGCGCCAGCAGCTCCGGGACAGGGGTGAATGAGCAGTTCTTC. Its translation is CASSSGTGVNEQFF. The gene calls are TRBV5-1 and TRBJ2-1; 10 bases agree with TRBD1. The V gene's germline CDR1 is SGHRS and CDR2 YFSETQ. This CDR3 region has 14 residues. The junction had 4 bases not matched to a gene; V was cut back by 3 bases and J by 7 bases. Full variable domain (rest looked up from reference TRBV5-1 and TRBJ2-1): KAGVTQTPRYLIKTRGQQVTLSCSPISGHRSVSWYQQTPGQGLQFLFEYFSETQRNKGNFPGRFSGRQFSNSRSEMNVSTLELGDSALYLCASSSGTGVNEQFFGPGTRLTVL.

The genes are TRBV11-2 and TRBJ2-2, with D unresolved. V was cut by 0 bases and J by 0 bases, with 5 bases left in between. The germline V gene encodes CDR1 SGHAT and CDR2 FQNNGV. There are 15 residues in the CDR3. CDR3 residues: CASSLEDSNTGELFF. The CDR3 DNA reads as TGTGCCAGCAGCTTAGAAGACTCGAACACCGGGGAGCTGTTTTTT.

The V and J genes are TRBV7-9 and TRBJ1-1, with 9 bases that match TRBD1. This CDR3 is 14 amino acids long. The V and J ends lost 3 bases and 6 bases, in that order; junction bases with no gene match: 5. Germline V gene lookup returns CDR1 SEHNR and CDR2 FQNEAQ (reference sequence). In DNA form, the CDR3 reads TGTGCCAGCAGCTTCCCGGGACAGGGTCCTGAAGCTTTCTTT. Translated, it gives CASSFPGQGPEAFF.

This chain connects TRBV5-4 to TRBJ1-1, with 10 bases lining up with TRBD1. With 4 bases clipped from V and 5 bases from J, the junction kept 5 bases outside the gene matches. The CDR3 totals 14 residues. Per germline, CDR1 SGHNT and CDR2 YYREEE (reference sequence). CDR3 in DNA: TGTGCCAGCAGCCTCGGGACAGGGGTTACTGAAGCTTTCTTT. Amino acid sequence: CASSLGTGVTEAFF.

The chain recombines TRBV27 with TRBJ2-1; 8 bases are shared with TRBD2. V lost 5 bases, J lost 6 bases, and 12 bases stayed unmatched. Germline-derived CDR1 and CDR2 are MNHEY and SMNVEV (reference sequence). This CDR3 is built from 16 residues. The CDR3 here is CASSGPTGGPANEQFF. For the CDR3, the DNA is TGTGCCAGCAGTGGCCCTACGGGGGGGCCTGCCAATGAGCAGTTCTTC.

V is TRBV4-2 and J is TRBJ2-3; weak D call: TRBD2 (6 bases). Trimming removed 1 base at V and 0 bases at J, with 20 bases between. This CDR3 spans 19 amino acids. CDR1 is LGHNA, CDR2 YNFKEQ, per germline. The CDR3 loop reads CASSQGGDRLVFSTDTQYF. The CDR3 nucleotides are TGTGCCAGCAGCCAAGGCGGGGATCGACTAGTATTCAGCACAGATACGCAGTATTTT.

In nucleotides, the CDR3 is TGTGCCAGTAGTATATCCTTCCAGCTAGCGGGCTACAACAATGAGCAGTTCTTC. Translated: CASSISFQLAGYNNEQFF. This chain connects TRBV19 to TRBJ2-1, with TRBD2 matching 8 bases. This CDR3 spans 18 amino acids. Germline V CDR1 and CDR2: LNHDA, SQIVND (reference sequence). The V and J ends lost 2 bases and 5 bases, in that order; junction bases with no gene match: 14.

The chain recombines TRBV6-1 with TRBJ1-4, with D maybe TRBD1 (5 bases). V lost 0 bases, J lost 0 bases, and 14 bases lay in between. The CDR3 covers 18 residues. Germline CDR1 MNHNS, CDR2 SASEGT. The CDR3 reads CASSEAGRVYATNEKLFF. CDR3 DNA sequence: TGTGCCAGCAGTGAAGCAGGCAGGGTCTATGCAACTAATGAAAAACTGTTTTTT.

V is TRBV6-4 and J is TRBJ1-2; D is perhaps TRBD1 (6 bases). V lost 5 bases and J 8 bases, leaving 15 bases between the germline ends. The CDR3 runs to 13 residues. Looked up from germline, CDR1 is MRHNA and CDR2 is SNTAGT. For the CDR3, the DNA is TGTGCCAGCAGTCGGGGGCCCCATAGAGGCTACACCTTC. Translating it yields CASSRGPHRGYTF.

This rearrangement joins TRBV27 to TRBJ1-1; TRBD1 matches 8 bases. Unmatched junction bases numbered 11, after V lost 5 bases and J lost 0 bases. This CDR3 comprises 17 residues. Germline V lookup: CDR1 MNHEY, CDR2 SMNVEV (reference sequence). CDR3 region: CASSPRQGPTMNTEAFF. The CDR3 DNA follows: TGTGCCAGCAGTCCCCGACAGGGGCCTACTATGAACACTGAAGCTTTCTTT.

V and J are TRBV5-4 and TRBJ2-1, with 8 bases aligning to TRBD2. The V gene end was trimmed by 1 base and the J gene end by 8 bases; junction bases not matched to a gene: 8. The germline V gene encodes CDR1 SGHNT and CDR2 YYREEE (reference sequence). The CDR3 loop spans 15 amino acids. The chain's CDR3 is CASSLRRGGVDEQFF. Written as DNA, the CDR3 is TGTGCCAGCAGCTTGAGACGGGGGGGCGTGGATGAGCAGTTCTTC.

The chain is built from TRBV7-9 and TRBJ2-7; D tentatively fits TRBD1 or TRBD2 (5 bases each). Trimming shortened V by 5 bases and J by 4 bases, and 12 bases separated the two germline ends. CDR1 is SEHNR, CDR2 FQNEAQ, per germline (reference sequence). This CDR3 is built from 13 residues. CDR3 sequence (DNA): TGTGCCAGCAGCCCTACGGGGCCTTACGAGCAGTACTTC. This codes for CASSPTGPYEQYF.

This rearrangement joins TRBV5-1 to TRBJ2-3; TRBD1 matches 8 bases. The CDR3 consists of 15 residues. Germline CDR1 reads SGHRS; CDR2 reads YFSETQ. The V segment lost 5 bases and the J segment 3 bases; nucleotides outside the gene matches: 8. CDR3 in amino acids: CASRDGQGRTDTQYF. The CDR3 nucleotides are TGCGCCAGCAGAGATGGACAGGGTAGAACAGATACGCAGTATTTT.

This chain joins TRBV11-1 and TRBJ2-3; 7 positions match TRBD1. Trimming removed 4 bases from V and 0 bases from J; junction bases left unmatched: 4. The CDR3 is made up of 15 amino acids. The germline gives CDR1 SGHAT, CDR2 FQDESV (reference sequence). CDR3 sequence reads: CASSSTGSSTDTQYF. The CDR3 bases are TGTGCCAGCAGCTCGACAGGGTCGAGCACAGATACGCAGTATTTT.

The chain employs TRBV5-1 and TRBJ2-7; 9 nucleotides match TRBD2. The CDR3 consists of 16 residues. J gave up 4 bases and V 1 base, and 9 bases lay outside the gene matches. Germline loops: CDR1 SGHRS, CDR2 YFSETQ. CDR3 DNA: TGCGCCAGCAGCTTGATACGCGGGACTAGCAGGTACGAGCAGTACTTC. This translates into CASSLIRGTSRYEQYF. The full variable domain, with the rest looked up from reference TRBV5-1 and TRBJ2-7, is KAGVTQTPRYLIKTRGQQVTLSCSPISGHRSVSWYQQTPGQGLQFLFEYFSETQRNKGNFPGRFSGRQFSNSRSEMNVSTLELGDSALYLCASSLIRGTSRYEQYFGPGTRLTVT.

The CDR3 here is CASSLEAGEQYF. CDR3 DNA: TGTGCCAGCAGCTTAGAAGCCGGGGAGCAGTACTTC. The rearrangement links TRBV7-9 to TRBJ2-7; D is undetermined. Germline assignment: CDR1 SEHNR and CDR2 FQNEAQ (reference sequence). Trimming removed 1 base at V and 7 bases at J, with 8 bases between. The CDR3 runs 12 residues.

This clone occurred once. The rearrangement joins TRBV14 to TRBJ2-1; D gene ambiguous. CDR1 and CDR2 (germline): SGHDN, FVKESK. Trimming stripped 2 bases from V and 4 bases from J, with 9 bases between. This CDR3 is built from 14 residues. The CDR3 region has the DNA TGTGCCAGCAGCCAATCCGGACCTTACAATGAGCAGTTCTTC. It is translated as CASSQSGPYNEQFF.

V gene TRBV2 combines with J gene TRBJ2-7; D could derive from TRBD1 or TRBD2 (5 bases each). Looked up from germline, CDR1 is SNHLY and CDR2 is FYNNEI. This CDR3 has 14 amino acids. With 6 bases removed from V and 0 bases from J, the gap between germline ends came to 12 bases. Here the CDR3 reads CASRPGTPSYEQYF. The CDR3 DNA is TGTGCCAGCAGACCCGGGACCCCCTCCTACGAGCAGTACTTC.

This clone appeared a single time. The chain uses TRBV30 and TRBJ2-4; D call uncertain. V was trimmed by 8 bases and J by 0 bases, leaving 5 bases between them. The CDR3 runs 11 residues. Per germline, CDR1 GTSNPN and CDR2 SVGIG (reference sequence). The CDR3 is CAVAAKNIQYF. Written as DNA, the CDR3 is TGTGCCGTGGCAGCCAAAAACATTCAGTACTTC.